The source of this TCR beta chain is a study of T cell repertoires in cytomegalovirus infection. Overall study: Both CMV infection and a matching HLA type were indicated by public TCR beta signatures. Study-wide findings and caveats: CMV carriers having the relevant HLA were flagged by cumulative public TCR beta family frequency. HLA-C-restricted CMV clonotypes gave the most frequent clonotype in two of eight donors.

MiXCR, run by TCRdb on the reads, gives a single entry per CDR3 protein. Among roughly 920,000 distinct CDR3 sequences listed, 30% to 40% were seen once. This CDR3 has 14 residues. Deletions cut 5 bases from V and 3 bases from J, with 11 bases between. Germline V gene sequence: CDR1 MNHNS, CDR2 SASEGT. Ten or more counts support this clonotype. The antigen is not known. This sequence joins TRBV6-1 and TRBJ1-5; D is possibly TRBD1 (6 bases). This sample comprised cultured CD8+ T cells from PBMCs, obtained from culture after CMV antigen stimulation. The receptor was isolated from a human donor in good health (CMV status not recorded). Some clones in this sample may be carry-over from other donors' samples. CDR3 protein: CASSLQGYNQPQHF. The DNA for the CDR3 is TGTGCCAGCAGTTTACAGGGTTACAATCAGCCCCAGCATTTT.